Listed below are T cell receptor beta chains from one sample, sequenced in a study of neurological immune-mediated disorders. TCRdb re-derived calls from the 5' RACE reads in MiXCR, one entry per CDR3 protein. The sample records nearly 45,000 distinct CDR3 sequences, 12% being singletons. The sequencing sample was made of PBMCs. Every receptor here comes from a female donor in good health. Both conserved end residues are part of each CDR3. D genes are given only for firm matches. Where a row states a size, it is once, few, many or the class of an expanded clone; other rows omit it.

many	TRBV20-1	TRBJ2-1	TRBD2	TGCAGTGCTAGAGATCCGGCGCGGGGGAGCTCCTACAATGAGCAGTTCTTC	CSARDPARGSSYNEQFF
many	TRBV29-1	TRBJ2-1	TRBD2	TGCAGCGTCCATAGTAGCCGACTAGCCTCCAATGAGCAGTTCTTC	CSVHSSRLASNEQFF
many	TRBV11-2	TRBJ2-7	NA	TGTGCCAGCAGCTTAGGACGTCTGGGGGAGGCATCCTACGAGCAGTACTTC	CASSLGRLGEASYEQYF
many	TRBV3-1	TRBJ2-5	NA	TGTGCCAGCAGCCATCAGACCCAGTACTTC	CASSHQTQYF
many	TRBV5-1	TRBJ2-7	NA	TGCGCCAGCAGCTTGGCGGGGGTCCCCTACGAGCAGTACTTC	CASSLAGVPYEQYF
many	TRBV5-1	TRBJ2-5	NA	TGCGCCAGCAGCTTGGCACCTATAACGATGGAGACCCAGTACTTC	CASSLAPITMETQYF
NA	TRBV7-8	TRBJ2-1	NA	TGTGCCAGCAGCCAACCTGACAGGACCCGGAGGGAAAATGAGCAGTTCTTC	CASSQPDRTRRENEQFF
many	TRBV20-1	TRBJ2-1	NA	TGCAGTGCTAGATGGGCTCTGAATAATGAGCAGTTCTTC	CSARWALNNEQFF
many	TRBV6-1	TRBJ1-3	NA	TGTGCCAGCAGTGAAAGAGGCAGCTCTGGAAACACCATATATTTT	CASSERGSSGNTIYF
NA	TRBV20-1	TRBJ2-3	TRBD2	TGCAGTGCTAGAGATCCCAGCGGGGGTCACACTAGCACAGATACGCAGTATTTT	CSARDPSGGHTSTDTQYF
many	TRBV2	TRBJ1-2	TRBD1	TGTGCCAGCAGTGAGGGGACAGCTAACTATGGCTACACCTTC	CASSEGTANYGYTF
many	TRBV20-1	TRBJ1-1	NA	TGCAGTGCTAGTCCTTTGGTCACTGAAGCTTTCTTT	CSASPLVTEAFF
many	TRBV5-1	TRBJ1-3	NA	TGCGCCAGCAGCTTTGGTGACAGTACCTACTCTGGAAACACCATATATTTT	CASSFGDSTYSGNTIYF
many	TRBV20-1	TRBJ2-7	TRBD2	TGCAGTGCTAGGCGGGGGGTGACGTCCTACGAGCAGTACTTC	CSARRGVTSYEQYF
many	TRBV10-1	TRBJ2-1	NA	TGCGCCAGCAGTGAGTTCCCAGCGAGCTCCTACAATGAGCAGTTCTTC	CASSEFPASSYNEQFF
many	TRBV6-5	TRBJ2-3	TRBD2	TGTGCCAGCAGTTCTACTAGCGGGGGGGTCACAGATACGCAGTATTTT	CASSSTSGGVTDTQYF
NA	TRBV10-3	TRBJ2-7	NA	TGTGCCATCAGTGAGCTCGGCGGATTCTACGAGCAGTACTTC	CAISELGGFYEQYF
many	TRBV20-1	TRBJ1-1	NA	TGCAGTGCCCAGAGGGGCCCCACTGAAGCTTTCTTT	CSAQRGPTEAFF
NA	TRBV7-2	TRBJ1-6	NA	TGTGCCAGCAGCTTAGGGGCGTATAATTCACCCCTCCACTTT	CASSLGAYNSPLHF
few	TRBV6-5	TRBJ2-1	TRBD2	TGTGCCAGCAGTTACCAAGGACTAGCGGGGAATGAGCAGTTCTTC	CASSYQGLAGNEQFF
many	TRBV4-2	TRBJ2-2	NA	TGTGCCAGCAGCCCAATGACTAGATCCACCGGGGAGCTGTTTTTT	CASSPMTRSTGELFF
many	TRBV4-1	TRBJ2-7	NA	TGCGCCAGCAGCCGAGCATTGCAGGGCTACGAGCAGTACTTC	CASSRALQGYEQYF
NA	TRBV9	TRBJ2-3	NA	TGTGCCAGCAGCACTCGGGTTGATAGCCGAAGCACAGATACGCAGTATTTT	CASSTRVDSRSTDTQYF
many	TRBV5-1	TRBJ2-1	NA	TGCGCCAGCAGCTCCAGCGGGGACAGAGACCCACTGTTC	CASSSSGDRDPLF
NA	TRBV12-3/TRBV12-4	TRBJ2-7	NA	TGTGCCAACAGCCTGGACAGACACTCCTACGAGCAGTACTTC	CANSLDRHSYEQYF
few	TRBV3-1	TRBJ2-5	NA	TGTGCCAGCAGCCTAAGGACTCAAGAGACCCAGTACTTC	CASSLRTQETQYF
many	TRBV4-2	TRBJ2-7	NA	TGTGCCAGCAGCCAAGAGACAGCGGCCCTGGGGGAGCAGTACTTC	CASSQETAALGEQYF
many	TRBV5-1	TRBJ2-1	NA	TGCGCCAGCAGCTCTAGCATCAGCTCCTACAATGAGCAGTTCTTC	CASSSSISSYNEQFF
many	TRBV5-1	TRBJ2-3	TRBD2	TGCGCCAGCATCTCCCAAGCGGGAGGAACAGATACGCAGTATTTT	CASISQAGGTDTQYF